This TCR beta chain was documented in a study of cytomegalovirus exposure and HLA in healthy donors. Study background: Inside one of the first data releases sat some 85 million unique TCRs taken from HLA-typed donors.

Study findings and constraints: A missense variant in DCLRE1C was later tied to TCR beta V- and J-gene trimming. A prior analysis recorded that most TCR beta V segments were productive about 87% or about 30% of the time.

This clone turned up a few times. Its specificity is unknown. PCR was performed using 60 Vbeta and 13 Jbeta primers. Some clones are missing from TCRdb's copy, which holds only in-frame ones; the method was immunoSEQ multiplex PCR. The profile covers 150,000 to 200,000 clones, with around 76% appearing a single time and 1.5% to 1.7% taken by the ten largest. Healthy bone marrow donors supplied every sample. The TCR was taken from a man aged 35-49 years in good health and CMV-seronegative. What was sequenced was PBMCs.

The CDR3 loop reads CASSLAWTGEPYEQYF. CDR3 coding DNA: TGCGCCAGCAGCTTAGCCTGGACAGGGGAGCCCTACGAGCAGTACTTC. V is TRBV5-1 and J is TRBJ2-7, with 9 positions matching TRBD1. V dropped 2 bases and J dropped 2; count of bases not matched to a gene: 8. Germline V gives CDR1 SGHRS, CDR2 YFSETQ. The CDR3 is 16 amino acids.